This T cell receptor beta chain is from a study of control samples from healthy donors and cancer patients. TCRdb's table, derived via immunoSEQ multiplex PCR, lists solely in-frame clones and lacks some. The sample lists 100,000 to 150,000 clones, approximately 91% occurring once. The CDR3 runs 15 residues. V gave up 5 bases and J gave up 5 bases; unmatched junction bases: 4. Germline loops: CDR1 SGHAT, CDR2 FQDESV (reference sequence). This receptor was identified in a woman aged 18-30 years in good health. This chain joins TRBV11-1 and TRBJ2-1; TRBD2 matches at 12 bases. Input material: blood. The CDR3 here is CASSRLAGGNNEQFF. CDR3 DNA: TGTGCCAGCAGCCGTCTAGCGGGGGGGAACAATGAGCAGTTCTTC.